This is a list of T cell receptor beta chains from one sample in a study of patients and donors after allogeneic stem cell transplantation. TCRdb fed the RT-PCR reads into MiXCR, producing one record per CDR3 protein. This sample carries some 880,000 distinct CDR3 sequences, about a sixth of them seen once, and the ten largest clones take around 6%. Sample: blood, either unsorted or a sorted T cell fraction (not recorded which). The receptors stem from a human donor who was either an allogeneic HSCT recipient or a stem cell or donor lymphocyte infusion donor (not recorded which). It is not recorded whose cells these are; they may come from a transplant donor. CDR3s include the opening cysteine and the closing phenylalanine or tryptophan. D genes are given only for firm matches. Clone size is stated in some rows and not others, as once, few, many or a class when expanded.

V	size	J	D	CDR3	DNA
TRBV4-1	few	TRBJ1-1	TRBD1	CASRRQGFTEAFF	TGCGCCAGCAGGCGACAGGGTTTCACTGAAGCTTTCTTT
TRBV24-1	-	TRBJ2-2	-	CATSPFDTGELFF	TGTGCCACCAGCCCCTTCGACACCGGGGAGCTGTTTTTT
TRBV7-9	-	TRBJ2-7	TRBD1	CASSTGQGLHEQYF	TGTGCCAGCAGCACCGGACAGGGATTACACGAGCAGTACTTC
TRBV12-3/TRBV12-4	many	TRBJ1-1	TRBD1	CASSLVGQAVTEAFF	TGTGCCAGCAGTTTAGTGGGACAGGCTGTCACTGAAGCTTTCTTT
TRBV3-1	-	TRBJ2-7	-	CASSQLESSYEQYF	TGTGCCAGCAGCCAGCTTGAGTCCTCCTACGAGCAGTACTTC
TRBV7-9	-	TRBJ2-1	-	CASSLVAVYNEQFF	TGTGCCAGCAGCTTAGTTGCCGTTTACAATGAGCAGTTCTTC
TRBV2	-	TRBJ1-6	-	CASSDPDSYSPLHF	TGTGCCAGCAGTGACCCGGACAGCTATTCACCCCTCCACTTT
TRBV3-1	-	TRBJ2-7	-	CASSQGGRWAEEQYF	TGTGCCAGCAGCCAAGGGGGACGTTGGGCAGAAGAGCAGTACTTC
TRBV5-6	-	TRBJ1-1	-	CASSPARSNTEAFF	TGTGCCAGCAGCCCCGCTAGGAGCAACACTGAAGCTTTCTTT
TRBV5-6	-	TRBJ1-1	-	CASSLRGGGITEAFF	TGTGCCAGCAGCCTCAGAGGGGGGGGGATCACTGAAGCTTTCTTT
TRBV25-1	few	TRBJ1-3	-	CASENGRGNTIYF	TGTGCCAGCGAGAATGGACGGGGAAACACCATATATTTT
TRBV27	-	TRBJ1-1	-	CASSLRGASNTEAFF	TGTGCCAGCAGTTTAAGGGGGGCTTCGAACACTGAAGCTTTCTTT
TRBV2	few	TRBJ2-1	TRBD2	CASTPAGPEFF	TGTGCCAGCACTCCAGCGGGGCCGGAGTTCTTC
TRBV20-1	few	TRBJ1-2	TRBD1	CSASGQGDLWYTF	TGCAGTGCATCGGGACAGGGGGATTTGTGGTACACCTTC
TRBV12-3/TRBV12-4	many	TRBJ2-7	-	CASSPKPGRSYEQYF	TGTGCCAGCAGCCCTAAGCCGGGACGATCCTACGAGCAGTACTTC
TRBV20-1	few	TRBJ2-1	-	CSARALRNEQFF	TGCAGTGCTAGGGCCCTTCGGAATGAGCAGTTCTTC
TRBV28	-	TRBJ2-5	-	CASSFRNRAPETQYF	TGTGCCAGCAGTTTCCGAAACAGGGCACCAGAGACCCAGTACTTC
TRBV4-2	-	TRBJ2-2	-	CASSPSRINTGELFF	TGTGCCAGCAGTCCTAGCAGGATAAACACCGGGGAGCTGTTTTTT
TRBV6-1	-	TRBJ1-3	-	CASKVERGNTIYF	TGTGCCAGCAAAGTGGAGCGAGGAAACACCATATATTTT
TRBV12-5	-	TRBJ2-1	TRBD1	CASGSPTGGISNEQFF	TGTGCTAGTGGTTCACCCACAGGGGGTATCAGCAATGAGCAGTTCTTC
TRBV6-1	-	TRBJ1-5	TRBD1	CASRSLRGGSWAQHF	TGTGCCAGCAGGAGCCTCAGGGGGGGGTCATGGGCCCAGCATTTT
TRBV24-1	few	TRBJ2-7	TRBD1	CATSGSGQGSNEQYF	TGTGCCACGTCGGGTTCGGGACAGGGTTCGAACGAGCAGTACTTC
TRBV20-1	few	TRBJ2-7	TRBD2	CSASGTSGTYEQYF	TGCAGTGCGTCCGGGACTAGCGGGACCTACGAGCAGTACTTC
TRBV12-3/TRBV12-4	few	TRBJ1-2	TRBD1	CASRRRQGAGYTF	TGTGCCAGCAGAAGACGACAGGGGGCCGGCTACACCTTC